A single sample gave rise to the 12 T cell receptor beta chains below, sequenced in a study of blood T cell repertoires in COVID-19. Some clones are missing from TCRdb's copy, which holds only in-frame ones; the method was immunoSEQ multiplex PCR. The sample shows 80,000 or so clones, about 80% of them seen only once. Sequencing was performed on peripheral blood. The receptor set was obtained from a woman in her seventies with acute or convalescent COVID-19.

The chain employs TRBV19 and TRBJ1-2, with TRBD1 matching over 10 bases. The ends lost 7 bases at V and 4 bases at J; junction bases unmatched: 3. The germline CDR1 and CDR2 sequences are LNHDA and SQIVND (reference sequence). CDR3 length equals 13 residues. The CDR3 coding sequence is TGTGCCAGTACCTGGACAGGGGGCTATGGCTACACCTTC. This gives the protein CASTWTGGYGYTF.

CDR3 protein: CASSLRPWKETGPFGEQYF. CDR3 coding DNA: TGCGCCAGCAGCTTGCGTCCGTGGAAAGAGACAGGACCGTTTGGGGAGCAGTACTTC. The J gene is TRBJ2-7, the V gene TRBV5-1; the D gene is possibly TRBD1 (6 bases). Trimming took off 1 base at V and 7 bases at J, with 30 bases between the two ends. Germline values: CDR1 SGHRS, CDR2 YFSETQ. The CDR3 runs 19 residues.

The rearrangement uses TRBV2 and TRBJ2-7; no firm D call. Looked up from germline, CDR1 is SNHLY and CDR2 is FYNNEI. Between the trimmed V and J ends, which lost 5 bases and 3 bases, there was a span of 5 bases. CDR3 length: 11 amino acids. The CDR3 here is CASSPGYEQYF. Written as DNA, the CDR3 is TGTGCCAGCAGTCCCGGCTACGAGCAGTACTTC.

CDR3 DNA: TGTGCCAGCAGCTTAGAGAGGGAGAGTTATGAAGCTTTCTTT. Its protein product is CASSLERESYEAFF. V usage is TRBV7-8 and J usage is TRBJ1-1, with D unclear. The CDR3 runs 14 residues. Germline assignment: CDR1 SGHVS and CDR2 FQNEAQ. With 1 base removed from V and 7 bases from J, the gap between germline ends came to 13 bases.

The chain combines TRBV5-8 with TRBJ1-2, with TRBD1 matching 7 bases. CDR1 is SGHTS, CDR2 YDEGEE, per germline. The CDR3 covers 16 residues. The junction had 9 bases not matched to a gene; V was cut back by 1 base and J by 3 bases. The CDR3 bases are TGTGCCAGCAGCTTGAGTAGGGGGCTGGAGGACTATGGCTACACCTTC. Translating it yields CASSLSRGLEDYGYTF.

V usage is TRBV24-1 and J usage is TRBJ2-5, with a weak D call TRBD1 (6 bases). Germline CDR1 reads KGHDR; CDR2 reads SFDVKD. This CDR3 has 13 amino acids. V lost 3 bases and J lost 5, with 9 bases in between. The CDR3 region is CATSDPTGETQYF. The CDR3 region has the DNA TGTGCCACCAGTGATCCCACAGGGGAGACCCAGTACTTC.

The chain combines TRBV3-1 (or the pseudogene TRBV3-2) with TRBJ1-2; D may be TRBD1 (6 bases). The V end was cut by 1 base, the J end by 8 bases, with 23 bases between. Germline V gene data show CDR1 as LGHDT and CDR2 as YNNKEL (reference sequence). CDR3 length: 17 residues. The CDR3 spells CASSQARSGHLIRGYTF. In DNA form, the CDR3 reads TGTGCCAGCAGCCAAGCAAGGTCGGGACATCTCATACGAGGCTACACCTTC.

This chain connects TRBV5-5 to TRBJ2-5; no reliable D call. Looked up from germline, CDR1 is SGHKS and CDR2 is YYEKEE (reference sequence). The CDR3 consists of 14 residues. The ends were cut back, 0 bases at V and 1 base at J, with 7 bases in the middle. In DNA form, the CDR3 reads TGTGCCAGCAGCTTGGGGCTGCTCCAAGAGACCCAGTACTTC. Amino acids: CASSLGLLQETQYF.

This clone was observed a handful of times. This chain connects TRBV24-1 to TRBJ2-3, with TRBD1 identical over 8 bases. Per the germline V gene, CDR1 is KGHDR and CDR2 is SFDVKD. V shed 6 bases, J shed 4 bases, and the junction held 5 bases outside the gene matches. The CDR3 sequence is 14 residues long. CDR3 in amino acids: CATSQGAYADTQYF. CDR3 nucleotide sequence: TGTGCCACCAGTCAGGGGGCTTATGCAGATACGCAGTATTTT.

V usage is TRBV5-6 and J usage is TRBJ1-4; D remains unclear. The CDR3 sequence is 16 residues long. The ends were cut back, 0 bases at V and 5 bases at J, with 14 bases in the middle. Per the germline V gene, CDR1 is SGHDT and CDR2 is YYEEEE. CDR3 DNA sequence: TGTGCCAGCAGCTTGGTTTCCGACGTCAGGAATGAAAAACTGTTTTTT. Translated, it gives CASSLVSDVRNEKLFF.

This chain links TRBV10-3 with TRBJ1-2; maybe TRBD1 (6 bases). Germline loops: CDR1 ENHRY, CDR2 SYGVKD. V gave up 3 bases and J gave up 3 bases, with 11 bases separating them. The CDR3 runs 14 residues. The CDR3 DNA reads TGTGCCATCAGTGATCTAGAGGGGGACTATGGCTACACCTTC. This translates into CAISDLEGDYGYTF.

The chain recombines TRBV19 with TRBJ1-2, with D perhaps TRBD1 (5 bases). Germline loops: CDR1 LNHDA, CDR2 SQIVND (reference sequence). Trimming cost V 5 bases and J 2 bases, with 12 bases left between them. The CDR3 consists of 14 residues. CDR3 in DNA: TGTGCCAGTAGTCCCGACAGTTCGAACTATGGCTACACCTTC. Its protein product is CASSPDSSNYGYTF.